These T cell receptor beta chains were read from a single sample in a study of T cells in Graves' hyperthyroidism and ophthalmopathy. MiXCR, run by TCRdb on the multiplex PCR reads, gives a single entry per CDR3 protein. Of nearly 750,000 distinct CDR3 sequences in the sample, 30% to 40% were seen once. Sequenced: blood. The receptors here all came from a woman between 40 and 55 years old with Graves' hyperthyroidism. CDR3s include the opening cysteine and the closing phenylalanine or tryptophan. D genes are given only for firm matches. The size entry is marked missing in some rows and otherwise reads once, few, many or a size class.

V,D,J,size,DNA,CDR3
TRBV9,NA,TRBJ2-2,NA,TGTGCCAGCAGTACATCGAGGCTTTCCGGGGAGCTGTTTTTT,CASSTSRLSGELFF
TRBV20-1,NA,TRBJ2-5,NA,TGCAGTGCTAGAGAGGGGGGACAAGAGACCCAGTACTTC,CSAREGGQETQYF
TRBV20-1,TRBD1,TRBJ2-7,NA,TGCAGTGCGCCCCGACAGGGGGGACGATTGTACGAGCAGTACTTC,CSAPRQGGRLYEQYF
TRBV7-3,TRBD1,TRBJ1-6,many,TGTGCCAGCAGCTTACAGGGGGGAGATTCACCCCTCCACTTT,CASSLQGGDSPLHF
TRBV5-5,TRBD1,TRBJ2-7,many,TGTGCCAGCGTAACCGGGACAGGGATGACCCTCGAGCAGTACTTC,CASVTGTGMTLEQYF
TRBV4-1,TRBD2,TRBJ2-7,NA,TGCGCCAGCAGCCAAGATCCCTATAGCGGGAGGTTTCCCCTTGAGTCCTACGAGCAGTACTTC,CASSQDPYSGRFPLESYEQYF
TRBV11-3,NA,TRBJ1-6,few,TGTGCCAGCAGCTTAGATGGCTCCTCGTCCCCCCTCCACTTT,CASSLDGSSSPLHF
TRBV10-3,NA,TRBJ2-2,NA,TGTGCCAGCAGCTACGACCCGACAGGGAACACCGGGGAGCTGTTTTTT,CASSYDPTGNTGELFF
TRBV7-2,NA,TRBJ1-3,many,TGTGCCAGCAGCTTAGACACAATGAGCTCTGGAAACACCATATATTTT,CASSLDTMSSGNTIYF
TRBV12-3/TRBV12-4,NA,TRBJ1-1,NA,TGTGCCAGCAGCCAACCGACGGTTAAGAACACTGAAGCTTTCTTT,CASSQPTVKNTEAFF